A single TCR beta chain is shown here with its context. It was from alopecia areata patients that lesional scalp punch biopsies and peripheral blood were collected. This CDR3 has 13 residues. Germline CDR1 and CDR2: MNHNS and SASEGT. V was clipped by 3 bases and J by 10 bases, with 13 bases between them. This sample was included in a study of CD8+ T cells in alopecia areata. RNA was extracted and reverse transcribed into cDNA as the sequencing template. Generated by immunoSEQ multiplex PCR, the TCRdb table keeps only in-frame clones and is missing some. The sample carries around 100,000 clones, roughly 41% recorded once.

Input material: CD4+ T cells sorted from blood. This receptor was identified in a human donor with alopecia areata. The rearrangement links TRBV6-1 to TRBJ2-4, with a possible D match to TRBD1 (6 bases). CDR3 bases: TGTGCCAGCAGTGACCAGGACAGTGATATTCAGTACTTC. It encodes CASSDQDSDIQYF.